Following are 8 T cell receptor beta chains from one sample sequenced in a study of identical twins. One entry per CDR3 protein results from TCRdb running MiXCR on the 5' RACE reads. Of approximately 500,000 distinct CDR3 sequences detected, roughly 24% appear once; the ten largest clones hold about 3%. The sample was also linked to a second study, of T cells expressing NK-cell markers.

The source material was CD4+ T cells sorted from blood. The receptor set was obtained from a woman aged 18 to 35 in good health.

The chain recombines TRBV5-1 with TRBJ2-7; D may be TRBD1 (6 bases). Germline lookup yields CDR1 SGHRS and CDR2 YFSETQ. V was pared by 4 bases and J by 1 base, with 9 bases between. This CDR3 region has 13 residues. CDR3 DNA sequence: TGCGCCAGCAGCATGGGGACATCCTACGAGCAGTACTTC. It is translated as CASSMGTSYEQYF.

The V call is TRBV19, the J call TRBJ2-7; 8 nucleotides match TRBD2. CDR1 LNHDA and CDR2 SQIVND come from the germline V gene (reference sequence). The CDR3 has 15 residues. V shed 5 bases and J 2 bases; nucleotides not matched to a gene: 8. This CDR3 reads CASSSGDGRAYEQYF. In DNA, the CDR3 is TGTGCCAGTAGTTCGGGGGACGGGAGGGCCTACGAGCAGTACTTC.

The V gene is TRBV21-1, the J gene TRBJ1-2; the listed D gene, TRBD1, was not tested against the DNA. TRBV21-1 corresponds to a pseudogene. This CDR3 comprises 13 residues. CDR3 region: CASSCPEGQRYTF. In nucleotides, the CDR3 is TGTGCCAGCAGCTGTCCCGAAGGACAGCGCTACACCTTC.

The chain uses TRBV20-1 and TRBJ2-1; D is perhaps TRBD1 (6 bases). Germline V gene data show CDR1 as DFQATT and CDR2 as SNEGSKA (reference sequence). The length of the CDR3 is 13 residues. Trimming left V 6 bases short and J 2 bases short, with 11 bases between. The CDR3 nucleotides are TGCAGTGCCAGCGAGGGGGCCTACAATGAGCAGTTCTTC. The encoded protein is CSASEGAYNEQFF.

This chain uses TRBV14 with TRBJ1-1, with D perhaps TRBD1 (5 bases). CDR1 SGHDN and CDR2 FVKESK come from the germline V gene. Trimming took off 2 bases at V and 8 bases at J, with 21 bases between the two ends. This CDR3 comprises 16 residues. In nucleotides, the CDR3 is TGTGCCAGCAGCCAATATGGGAACCCCGGGGGTAGGGAAGCTTTCTTT. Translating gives CASSQYGNPGGREAFF.

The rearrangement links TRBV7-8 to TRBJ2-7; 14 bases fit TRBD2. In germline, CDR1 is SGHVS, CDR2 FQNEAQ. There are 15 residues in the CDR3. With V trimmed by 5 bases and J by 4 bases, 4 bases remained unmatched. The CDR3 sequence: CASSHRTSGGYEQYF. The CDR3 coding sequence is TGTGCCAGCAGCCACCGGACTAGCGGGGGGTACGAGCAGTACTTC.

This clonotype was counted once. CDR3 amino acids: CASSPEMGLAASTDTQYF. The CDR3 nucleotides are TGTGCCAGCAGTCCGGAAATGGGGCTAGCGGCTAGCACAGATACGCAGTATTTT. The V and J genes are TRBV11-1 and TRBJ2-3, with 7 bases fitting TRBD2. The CDR3 has 18 amino acids. CDR1 and CDR2 from the germline V gene are SGHAT and FQDESV (reference sequence). The junction had 15 bases not matched to a gene; V was cut back by 6 bases and J by 0 bases.

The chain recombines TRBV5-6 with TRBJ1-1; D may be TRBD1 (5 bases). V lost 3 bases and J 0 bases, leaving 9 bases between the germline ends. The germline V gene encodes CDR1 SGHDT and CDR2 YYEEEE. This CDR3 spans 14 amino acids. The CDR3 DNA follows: TGTGCCAGCAGCTGGGCAGGGATGAACACTGAAGCTTTCTTT. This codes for CASSWAGMNTEAFF.